Sequencing of this TCR beta chain was carried out in a study of cytomegalovirus exposure and HLA in healthy donors. Study-wide findings and caveats: HLA restriction was apparent for most CMV-associated TCR beta chains in a later analysis. Sequencing depth roughly uniform across donors was assumed in presence/absence analyses. Later on, an analysis found that several of the most significant clusters appeared to be linked to common viral pathogens, which included parvovirus B19.

PCR used 60 Vbeta primers and 13 Jbeta primers. Method: immunoSEQ multiplex PCR; TCRdb's copy keeps in-frame clones and lacks some. This sample has some 140,000 clones, with 73% found just once. J gave up 6 bases and V 1 base, and 7 bases lay outside the gene matches. CDR1 is SNHLY and CDR2 is FYNNEI in the germline V gene. CDR3 length: 16 residues. About this clone: Its matching antigen is unknown.

The rearrangement joins TRBV2 to TRBJ1-5; 9 bases line up with TRBD1. The material sequenced was PBMCs. The receptor was derived from a woman in her thirties or forties in good health and CMV-seronegative. The DNA of the CDR3 is TGTGCCAGCAGTGAAGGGTTGGGACAGGGTGGTCAGCCCCAGCATTTT. Encoded protein: CASSEGLGQGGQPQHF.